This entry is about one T cell receptor (beta chain). Antigen: not known. The data derive from a study of monozygotic twins with inflammatory bowel disease. TCRdb re-called the 5' RACE reads and catalogs CDR3 proteins one per entry, DNA excluded. The table lists around 450,000 distinct CDR3 sequences. The germline gives CDR1 SGHTA, CDR2 FQGTGA. The CDR3 is made up of 15 amino acids. Overall study results and limits: Discordant twins had repertoire similarity that did not differ from that of concordant twins, possibly from limited power. Individual T cell subtypes were not distinguishable. Immunosuppressive treatments differing between patients may have added repertoire variability.

The V and J genes are TRBV7-3 and TRBJ2-2; the TCRdb call, TRBD1, lacks DNA for checking. The sequence was collected from a human donor with ulcerative colitis or Crohn's disease, or a healthy co-twin of an affected twin (not recorded which). What was sequenced was blood. CDR3 amino acids: CASSLWGQNTGELFF.